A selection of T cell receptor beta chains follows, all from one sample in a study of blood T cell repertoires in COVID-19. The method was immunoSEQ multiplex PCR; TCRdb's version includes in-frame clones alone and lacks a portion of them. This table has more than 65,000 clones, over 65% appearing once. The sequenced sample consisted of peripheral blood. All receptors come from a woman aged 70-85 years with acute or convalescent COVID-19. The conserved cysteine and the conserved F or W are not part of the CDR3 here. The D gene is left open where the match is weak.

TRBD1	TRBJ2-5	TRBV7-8	ASSPRDSVETQY
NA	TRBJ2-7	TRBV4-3	ASSQVGDFSYEQY
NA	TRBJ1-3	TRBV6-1	ASSEVGSSGNTIY
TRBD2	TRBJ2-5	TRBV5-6	ASSLTSDGKVETQY
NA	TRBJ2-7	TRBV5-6	ASSRTNLPYEQY
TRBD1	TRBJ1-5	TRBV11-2	ASSLAGGNQPQH
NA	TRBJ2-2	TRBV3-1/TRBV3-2	ASSQDPLNTGELF
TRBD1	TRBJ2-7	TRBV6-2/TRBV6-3	ASSRTGTGYEQY
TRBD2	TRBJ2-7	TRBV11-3	ASSPRGRGSYEQY
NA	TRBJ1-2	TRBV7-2	ASSIGSYGYT
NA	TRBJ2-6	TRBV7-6	ASSPDSPNFSGANVLT
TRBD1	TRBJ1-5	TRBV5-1	ASSPGQGYQPQH
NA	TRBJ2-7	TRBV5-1	ASSPTAGSFYEQY
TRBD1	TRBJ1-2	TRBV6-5	AIGTGGGLYGYT
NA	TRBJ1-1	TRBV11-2	ASSPGARENTEAF
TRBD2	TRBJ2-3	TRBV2	ASSRGGDTQY
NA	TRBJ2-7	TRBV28	ASSLYGGYEQY
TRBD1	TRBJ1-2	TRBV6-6	ASSNTQAGTGVS
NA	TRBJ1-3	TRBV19	ASSTLGALSSGNTIY
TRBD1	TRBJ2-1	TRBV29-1	SVERQGTNEQF
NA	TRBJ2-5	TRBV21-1	AIKAATGGGETQY
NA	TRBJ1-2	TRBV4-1	ASSQDGHNNYGYT
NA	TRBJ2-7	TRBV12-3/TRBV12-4	ASSSGGEQY
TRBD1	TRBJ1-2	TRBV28	ASEQGADYGYT
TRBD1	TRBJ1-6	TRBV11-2	ASSLNTGDSPLH